Each of the 17 T cell receptor beta chains below was sequenced from the same sample in a study of cytomegalovirus exposure and HLA in healthy donors. PCR was performed using 60 Vbeta and 13 Jbeta primers. TCRdb's table, derived via immunoSEQ multiplex PCR, lists solely in-frame clones and lacks some. The sample records some 190,000 clones, about 9% being singletons. Material for sequencing was PBMCs. Receptors originate from a woman aged 25 to 45 in good health and CMV-seropositive.

This clone was seen only a few times. As DNA, the CDR3 is TGCGCCAGCATCCCCCACCAGACGGGTTCCTACAATGAGCAGTTCTTC. As protein: CASIPHQTGSYNEQFF. J is TRBJ2-1 and V is TRBV5-1, with no clear D. CDR1 is SGHRS and CDR2 is YFSETQ in the germline V gene. V was clipped by 6 bases and J by 1 base, with 17 bases between them. The CDR3 loop spans 16 amino acids.

This chain connects TRBV6-1 to TRBJ2-2, with D unresolved. Trimming pared 1 base from V and 4 bases from J, leaving 10 bases between. Looked up from germline, CDR1 is MNHNS and CDR2 is SASEGT. The length of the CDR3 is 15 residues. For the CDR3, the DNA is TGTGCCAGCAGTGAAGAGCAGGAACGCACCGGGGAGCTGTTTTTT. This sequence encodes CASSEEQERTGELFF.

This clone was seen only a few times. CDR3 bases: TGTGCCAGTAGTATAGGGACTTCGGATACGCAGTATTTT. Its protein is CASSIGTSDTQYF. The chain combines TRBV19 with TRBJ2-3; weak D call: TRBD2 (5 bases). Germline assignment: CDR1 LNHDA and CDR2 SQIVND (reference sequence). The CDR3 is 13 residues long. V lost 1 base, J lost 6 bases, and 8 bases lay in between. The variable domain in full, with the rest retrieved from reference TRBV19 and TRBJ2-3, is DGGITQSPKYLFRKEGQNVTLSCEQNLNHDAMYWYRQDPGQGLRLIYYSQIVNDFQKGDIAEGYSVSREKKESFPLTVTSAQKNPTAFYLCASSIGTSDTQYFGPGTRLTVL.

Only a few counts were recorded for this clone. The junction departs from the called germline gene at one end, perhaps through a read error. This chain links TRBV6-5 with TRBJ1-6; D is perhaps TRBD1 (5 bases). Germline V gene data show CDR1 as MNHEY and CDR2 as SVGAGI. The CDR3 is 15 residues long. As DNA, the CDR3 is TGTGCCAGCAGTACCCAGGGCGGCTATTATTCACCCCTCCACTTT. This codes for CASSTQGGYYSPLHF.

The J gene is TRBJ1-1, the V gene TRBV29-1; 7 nucleotides match TRBD1. This CDR3 is 13 amino acids long. J gave up 1 base and V 6 bases, and 5 bases lay outside the gene matches. Germline V lookup: CDR1 SQVTM, CDR2 ANQGSEA. CDR3 bases: TGCAGCGTCGCGGGACAGCAGAACACTGAAGCTTTCTTT. Translating gives CSVAGQQNTEAFF.

This clone has just a few counts. The chain has TRBV18 and TRBJ2-7; D is perhaps TRBD2 (5 bases). The V gene's germline CDR1 is KGHSH and CDR2 LQKENI. The V and J ends lost 0 bases and 6 bases respectively, with 21 bases between them. This CDR3 spans 17 amino acids. CDR3 in DNA: TGTGCCAGCTCACCACCGAGGGCCGGTAAATTTAAGGGCGAGCAGTACTTC. Its translation: CASSPPRAGKFKGEQYF.

The table lists this clone with a few counts. The V call is TRBV5-6, the J call TRBJ2-5; 12 bases agree with TRBD1. Germline assignment: CDR1 SGHDT and CDR2 YYEEEE. Trimming removed 3 bases from V and 5 bases from J; junction bases left unmatched: 5. This CDR3 is built from 15 residues. The CDR3 sequence is CASSSGTGGSETQYF. CDR3 coding DNA: TGTGCCAGCAGCTCCGGGACAGGGGGCTCGGAGACCCAGTACTTC.

This sequence joins TRBV7-9 and TRBJ2-1, with D tentatively TRBD2 (6 bases). The V end was cut by 1 base, the J end by 6 bases, with 10 bases between. Per germline, CDR1 SEHNR and CDR2 FQNEAQ (reference sequence). This CDR3 contains 14 residues. The CDR3 DNA follows: TGTGCCAGCAGCTTAGTACTAGCCCCCAATGAGCAGTTCTTC. Translating gives CASSLVLAPNEQFF.

In this sample, this clone turned up a few times. This chain joins TRBV11-1 and TRBJ2-5; TRBD2 aligns across 12 bases. After removal of 7 bases from V and 5 bases from J, the junction contained 8 bases not matched to a gene. The length of the CDR3 is 15 residues. Germline lookup yields CDR1 SGHAT and CDR2 FQDESV (reference sequence). The CDR3, as DNA: TGTGCCAGCACCAAGACTAGCGGGAGTATTGAGACCCAGTACTTC. Amino acids: CASTKTSGSIETQYF.

This clone occurred a few times. This chain connects TRBV6-5 to TRBJ1-2; 7 nucleotides match TRBD1. Germline trimming cut 3 bases from V and 8 bases from J; bases unmatched to any gene: 3. Germline values: CDR1 MNHEY, CDR2 SVGAGI. CDR3 length: 12 amino acids. The chain's CDR3 is CASSYIQGGYTF. In DNA, the CDR3 is TGTGCCAGCAGTTATATACAGGGGGGCTACACCTTC.

This chain joins TRBV9 and TRBJ1-1; D gene ambiguous. With 1 base removed from V and 3 bases from J, the gap between germline ends came to 16 bases. Germline V gives CDR1 SGDLS, CDR2 YYNGEE. This CDR3 has 16 amino acids. The CDR3: CASSVLAGGGDTEAFF. For the CDR3, the DNA is TGTGCCAGCAGCGTACTCGCCGGAGGCGGAGACACTGAAGCTTTCTTT.

The genes are TRBV21-1 and TRBJ2-5; TRBD2 reflects the table's D call only, with no check against the DNA. TRBV21-1 is classified as a pseudogene. The CDR3 covers 13 residues. CDR3 bases: TGTGCCAGCAGCTTTCGGACTCAAGAGACCCAGTACTTC. This gives the protein CASSFRTQETQYF.

The chain couples TRBV13 to TRBJ2-5; D unclear. The CDR3 consists of 15 residues. Germline assignment: CDR1 PRHDT and CDR2 FYEKMQ (reference sequence). Trimming cost V 5 bases and J 5 bases, with 18 bases left between them. The DNA for the CDR3 is TGTGCCAGCAGCCCCGGGTGGTCCGGCCGGGAGACCCAGTACTTC. Its protein is CASSPGWSGRETQYF.

Only a few counts were recorded for this clone. At one end, the junction sequence differs from germline, possibly due to a read error. V usage is TRBV6-1 and J usage is TRBJ2-7; 8 bases fit TRBD1. Germline V lookup: CDR1 MNHNS, CDR2 SASEGT. CDR3 size: 15 residues. CDR3 sequence: CASSEWDRSSYGQYF. The DNA of the CDR3 is TGTGCCAGCAGTGAATGGGACAGGAGCTCCTACGGGCAGTACTTC.

This clone occurred a few times. The chain has TRBV21-1 and TRBJ1-1. TRBV21-1 is classified as a pseudogene. The CDR3 consists of 12 residues. This CDR3 reads CASSSRGLGAFF. CDR3 DNA sequence: TGTGCCAGCAGTTCCAGAGGGTTAGGGGCTTTCTTT.

This clone has a handful of counts. This chain connects TRBV13 to TRBJ2-3; no clear D. V was trimmed by 5 bases and J by 8 bases, leaving 14 bases between them. Germline V gene data show CDR1 as PRHDT and CDR2 as FYEKMQ (reference sequence). The CDR3 consists of 13 residues. As DNA, the CDR3 is TGTGCCAGCAGCCCCCTTAGTACGGGTACGCAGTATTTT. Encoded protein: CASSPLSTGTQYF.

V usage is TRBV5-1 and J usage is TRBJ1-6; D gene ambiguous. The CDR3 runs to 13 residues. CDR1 is SGHRS and CDR2 is YFSETQ in the germline V gene. V lost 0 bases to trimming and J lost 7 bases, with 5 bases between them. The CDR3 bases are TGCGCCAGCAGCTTGGAACGGAATTCACCCCTCCACTTT. Encoded protein: CASSLERNSPLHF.